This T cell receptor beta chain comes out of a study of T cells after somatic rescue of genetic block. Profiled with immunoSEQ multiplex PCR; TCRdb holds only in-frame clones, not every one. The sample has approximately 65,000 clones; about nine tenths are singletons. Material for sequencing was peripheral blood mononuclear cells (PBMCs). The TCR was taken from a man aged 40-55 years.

CDR3: CASSYQDSTYEQYF. The CDR3 coding sequence is TGTGCCAGCAGTTACCAAGACAGTACCTACGAGCAGTACTTC. The chain joins TRBV6-5 to TRBJ2-7; D perhaps matches TRBD1 (5 bases). The CDR3 is 14 amino acids. Trimming removed 2 bases at V and 2 bases at J, with 10 bases between. Per germline, CDR1 MNHEY and CDR2 SVGAGI.